A selection of T cell receptor beta chains follows, all from one sample in a study of blood T cell repertoires in COVID-19. Measured with immunoSEQ multiplex PCR; TCRdb has only the in-frame clones, and not every one. This table holds 90,000 to 150,000 clones, roughly four fifths found once. Specimen: peripheral blood. These TCRs come from a human donor in a cohort sampled during active COVID-19. Each CDR3 is given with its conserved first and last residue. The D gene is left open where the match is weak.

CDR3aa: CASSQVLPRQGPTAEAFF
v_gene: TRBV3-1/TRBV3-2
j_gene: TRBJ1-1
d_gene: TRBD1

CDR3aa: CASSLQGAHAYGYTF
v_gene: TRBV7-9
j_gene: TRBJ1-2
d_gene: -

CDR3aa: CASSRQGGAKNIQYF
v_gene: TRBV7-9
j_gene: TRBJ2-4
d_gene: TRBD1

CDR3aa: CASSVEEDIQYF
v_gene: TRBV9
j_gene: TRBJ2-4
d_gene: -

CDR3aa: CASSPPGLAGGPDTQYF
v_gene: TRBV14
j_gene: TRBJ2-3
d_gene: TRBD2

CDR3aa: CASSEAAQGSNQPQHF
v_gene: TRBV6-1
j_gene: TRBJ1-5
d_gene: TRBD1

CDR3aa: CASSKVVRASNQPQHF
v_gene: TRBV21-1
j_gene: TRBJ1-5
d_gene: -

CDR3aa: CASSHAGDRDNSPLHF
v_gene: TRBV4-3
j_gene: TRBJ1-6
d_gene: TRBD1

CDR3aa: CASSNKRPGTGELFF
v_gene: TRBV6-2/TRBV6-3
j_gene: TRBJ2-2
d_gene: -

CDR3aa: CASSQVANTEAFF
v_gene: TRBV3-1/TRBV3-2
j_gene: TRBJ1-1
d_gene: -

CDR3aa: CASTADRSDTEAFF
v_gene: TRBV7-2
j_gene: TRBJ1-1
d_gene: -

CDR3aa: CASSPSSPGTSGSDTQYF
v_gene: TRBV18
j_gene: TRBJ2-3
d_gene: TRBD2

CDR3aa: CASSGSQGAGTEAFF
v_gene: TRBV5-1
j_gene: TRBJ1-1
d_gene: TRBD1

CDR3aa: CAISGAGLGTEAFF
v_gene: TRBV10-3
j_gene: TRBJ1-1
d_gene: -

CDR3aa: CASSIAGYQETQYF
v_gene: TRBV19
j_gene: TRBJ2-5
d_gene: -

CDR3aa: CASSRGGDSSGANVLTF
v_gene: TRBV6-2/TRBV6-3
j_gene: TRBJ2-6
d_gene: -

CDR3aa: CASSFEEGWYEQYF
v_gene: TRBV7-6
j_gene: TRBJ2-7
d_gene: -

CDR3aa: CASSYGGKDTQYF
v_gene: TRBV3-1/TRBV3-2
j_gene: TRBJ2-3
d_gene: -

CDR3aa: CASSDGRGNQPQHF
v_gene: TRBV2
j_gene: TRBJ1-5
d_gene: -

CDR3aa: CASSPPFRDRGTSPLHF
v_gene: TRBV3-1/TRBV3-2
j_gene: TRBJ1-6
d_gene: TRBD1

CDR3aa: CASSLGSVGGYGYTF
v_gene: TRBV5-1
j_gene: TRBJ1-2
d_gene: -

CDR3aa: CASSSADTQYF
v_gene: TRBV28
j_gene: TRBJ2-3
d_gene: -

CDR3aa: CASTPGSGVSGYTF
v_gene: TRBV6-5
j_gene: TRBJ1-2
d_gene: -

CDR3aa: CASSSSGTGELFF
v_gene: TRBV7-9
j_gene: TRBJ2-2
d_gene: -

CDR3aa: CASSDYIQPQHF
v_gene: TRBV2
j_gene: TRBJ1-5
d_gene: -

CDR3aa: CASRREQEAFF
v_gene: TRBV12-3/TRBV12-4
j_gene: TRBJ1-1
d_gene: -

CDR3aa: CASSLRDTVVYEQYF
v_gene: TRBV7-9
j_gene: TRBJ2-7
d_gene: -

CDR3aa: CASKFQGDNEQFF
v_gene: TRBV7-9
j_gene: TRBJ2-1
d_gene: -

CDR3aa: CASRPSDRQNQPQHF
v_gene: TRBV19
j_gene: TRBJ1-5
d_gene: TRBD1